Presented here are 14 T cell receptor beta chains from one specimen sequenced in a study of control samples from healthy donors and cancer patients. The data were produced by immunoSEQ multiplex PCR, yet TCRdb's version contains in-frame clones alone and is incomplete. This sample has about 140,000 clones, with roughly 94% found just once. The sequenced sample was blood. The origin of the receptors is a man aged 40-49 years in good health.

The chain employs TRBV5-5 and TRBJ2-7; tentatively, D is TRBD1 (5 bases). The germline V gene encodes CDR1 SGHKS and CDR2 YYEKEE (reference sequence). This CDR3 has 14 amino acids. The V end lost 7 bases, the J end lost 3 bases, and 17 bases lay between the germline ends. The CDR3 reads CASDRNPGFYEQYF. CDR3 coding DNA: TGTGCCAGCGATAGAAATCCAGGGTTCTACGAGCAGTACTTC.

As DNA, the CDR3 is TGTGCCAGCAGCTTGGTTAGCGCAGGGTACACTGAAGCTTTCTTT. This sequence encodes CASSLVSAGYTEAFF. The chain carries TRBV5-6 and TRBJ1-1, with TRBD1 as a possible D gene (5 bases). CDR3 size: 15 residues. Looked up from germline, CDR1 is SGHDT and CDR2 is YYEEEE. V gave up 0 bases and J gave up 3 bases, with 12 bases separating them. The full variable domain, its missing parts supplied by reference TRBV5-6 and TRBJ1-1, is DAGVTQSPTHLIKTRGQQVTLRCSPKSGHDTVSWYQQALGQGPQFIFQYYEEEERQRGNFPDRFSGHQFPNYSSELNVNALLLGDSALYLCASSLVSAGYTEAFFGQGTRLTVV.

The gene calls are TRBV19 and TRBJ2-7; D unresolved. Germline V gives CDR1 LNHDA, CDR2 SQIVND (reference sequence). This CDR3 is 15 amino acids long. Trimming removed 3 bases from V and 0 bases from J, with 12 bases in between. The CDR3 sequence: CASSIRAASSYEQYF. In DNA, the CDR3 is TGTGCCAGTAGTATTCGGGCGGCCAGCTCCTACGAGCAGTACTTC.

Concerning this clone: Compared with germline, one end of the junction differs, possibly owing to a read error. Other DNA sequences of this sample code for an identical CDR3. The chain employs TRBV15 and TRBJ1-5; D unresolved. This CDR3 region has 13 residues. Germline V gene sequence: CDR1 LNHNV, CDR2 YYDKDF (reference sequence). CDR3: CATSRDLRQPQHF. The CDR3 bases are TGCGCCACCAGCAGAGATTTAAGGCAGCCCCAGCATTTT.

V and J are TRBV15 and TRBJ2-1; 12 positions match TRBD2. Germline CDR1 reads LNHNV; CDR2 reads YYDKDF (reference sequence). This CDR3 spans 17 amino acids. The junction had 7 bases not matched to a gene; V was cut back by 0 bases and J by 7 bases. The CDR3 protein is CATSRDIKLAGGNEQFF. The CDR3 bases are TGTGCCACCAGCAGAGATATAAAACTAGCGGGGGGAAATGAGCAGTTCTTC.

This chain connects TRBV28 to TRBJ1-2; 8 nucleotides agree with TRBD1. The CDR3 totals 13 residues. Germline CDR1 is MDHEN and CDR2 is SYDVKM. The J segment lost 7 bases and the V segment lost 2 bases, leaving 3 bases of the junction unmatched. The CDR3 spells CASSLTGGGGYTF. CDR3 nucleotides: TGTGCCAGCAGTTTAACAGGGGGGGGTGGCTACACCTTC.

The chain has TRBV21-1 and TRBJ1-4; the D call in the table, TRBD1, was not verified against the DNA. TRBV21-1 is noted as a pseudogene. The CDR3 sequence is 13 residues long. CDR3 nucleotide sequence: TGTGCCAGCATGGGGACAGTAAATGAAAAACTGTTTTTT. This translates into CASMGTVNEKLFF.

V is TRBV6-1 and J is TRBJ1-1; D remains unclear. Germline V lookup: CDR1 MNHNS, CDR2 SASEGT. The CDR3 runs to 15 residues. V was clipped by 2 bases and J by 2 bases, with 12 bases between them. The CDR3: CASSEIGHYNTEAFF. The DNA of the CDR3 is TGTGCCAGCAGTGAAATTGGGCACTACAACACTGAAGCTTTCTTT.

The chain joins TRBV2 to TRBJ2-3; 10 bases are a match to TRBD2. Germline V CDR1 and CDR2: SNHLY, FYNNEI. The V gene end was trimmed by 7 bases and the J gene end by 3 bases; junction bases not matched to a gene: 7. CDR3 length: 15 amino acids. CDR3 amino acids: CASKLAGARTDTQYF. CDR3 DNA: TGTGCCAGCAAGCTAGCGGGAGCGCGAACAGATACGCAGTATTTT.

J is TRBJ1-1 and V is TRBV27; D unresolved. V shed 1 base and J shed 4 bases, with 4 bases lying between them. This CDR3 spans 12 amino acids. From germline, CDR1 is MNHEY and CDR2 SMNVEV (reference sequence). CDR3 region: CASSLLGTEAFF. CDR3 nucleotide sequence: TGTGCCAGCAGTTTATTGGGCACTGAAGCTTTCTTT.

V is TRBV11-2 and J is TRBJ1-6; 9 bases fit TRBD1. Germline loops: CDR1 SGHAT, CDR2 FQNNGV. This CDR3 comprises 14 residues. With 7 bases clipped from V and 8 bases from J, the junction kept 6 bases outside the gene matches. CDR3 protein: CASTLGQGYSPLHF. The CDR3 DNA sequence: TGTGCCAGCACCTTGGGACAGGGTTATTCACCCCTCCACTTT.

This clone was observed once. This chain links TRBV6-6 with TRBJ2-7; D call uncertain. V dropped 8 bases and J dropped 3 bases, with 8 bases sitting between them. The CDR3 has 11 amino acids. Germline-derived CDR1 and CDR2 are MNHNY and SVGAGI (reference sequence). The CDR3 DNA reads TGTGCCAGCGGAAAAAGCTACGAGCAGTACTTC. The encoded protein is CASGKSYEQYF.

The genes are TRBV2 and TRBJ1-1; no firm D call. V dropped 0 bases and J dropped 1 base, with 9 bases sitting between them. CDR3 length: 15 residues. Per germline, CDR1 SNHLY and CDR2 FYNNEI. CDR3 sequence: CASSEAQATNTEAFF. The CDR3 region has the DNA TGTGCCAGCAGTGAAGCGCAGGCTACGAACACTGAAGCTTTCTTT.

The chain is built from TRBV28 and TRBJ2-3; 12 positions match TRBD2. Germline assignment: CDR1 MDHEN and CDR2 SYDVKM. The CDR3 consists of 16 residues. The V gene end was trimmed by 6 bases and the J gene end by 2 bases; junction bases not matched to a gene: 6. Here the CDR3 DNA reads TGTGCCAGCAGCGAGACTAGCGGGAGATACACAGATACGCAGTATTTT. Its protein is CASSETSGRYTDTQYF.